This is a list of T cell receptor beta chains from one sample in a study of blood T cell repertoires in COVID-19. Repertoires were generated with immunoSEQ multiplex PCR, while TCRdb's copy carries only in-frame clones and drops some. The profile shows more than 85,000 clones, 84% of them singletons. Material for sequencing was peripheral blood. Receptor source: a man aged 40-50 years with active or convalescent COVID-19. CDR3s include the opening cysteine and the closing phenylalanine or tryptophan. D genes are given only for firm matches. Clone size, where shown, is once, few, many, or a class for clones that have expanded.

CDR3	DNA	D	size	V	J
CASRRQGAAQPQHF	TGTGCCAGTAGAAGACAGGGGGCTGCTCAGCCCCAGCATTTT	TRBD1	NA	TRBV19	TRBJ1-5
CASSSYRDRGLYGYTF	TGTGCCAGCAGCAGTTACCGGGACAGGGGGCTTTATGGCTACACCTTC	TRBD1	NA	TRBV5-6	TRBJ1-2
CASSLKGVEAFF	TGTGCCAGCAGTTTAAAAGGGGTAGAAGCTTTCTTT	NA	few	TRBV12-3/TRBV12-4	TRBJ1-1
CASSSREGENYGYTF	TGTGCCAGCAGTTCCCGGGAGGGGGAGAACTATGGCTACACCTTC	NA	NA	TRBV6-5	TRBJ1-2
CASSLDSAGRGSPLHF	TGCGCCAGCAGCTTGGACTCGGCAGGGCGGGGTTCACCCCTCCACTTT	NA	NA	TRBV5-1	TRBJ1-6
CASSSPSGGQNEAFF	TGTGCCAGCAGCTCCCCTTCGGGGGGGCAAAATGAAGCTTTCTTT	NA	NA	TRBV7-2	TRBJ1-1
CASSFQGQLTSYEQYF	TGTGCCAGCAGCTTCCAGGGACAACTGACTTCCTACGAGCAGTACTTC	NA	few	TRBV4-2	TRBJ2-7
CASRQGADSYNEQFF	TGTGCCAGCAGACAGGGGGCGGACTCCTACAATGAGCAGTTCTTC	TRBD1	once	TRBV2	TRBJ2-1
CASSPNIGGSSGNTIYF	TGCGCCAGCAGCCCGAACATAGGAGGGAGCTCTGGAAACACCATATATTTT	NA	NA	TRBV5-1	TRBJ1-3
CASSSSGLAGNEQFF	TGTGCCAGCAGCTCGTCGGGACTAGCGGGGAATGAGCAGTTCTTC	TRBD2	few	TRBV7-2	TRBJ2-1